Below are 5 T cell receptor beta chains sequenced from a single sample in a study of vaccination and CD4 T cells after COVID-19. Treatment denoted: approximately nine-day PBMC culture with coronavirus spike peptide pools or control peptides (ViraFEST assay). Which antigens these TCRs recognize remains unknown. Sequencing of cultured CD4+ T cell DNA used the Oncomine TCR Beta short-read assay. A single record per CDR3 protein comes from TCRdb applying MiXCR to the PCR reads. Among 15,000 to 20,000 distinct CDR3 sequences listed, around half were seen once. Sequenced here: CD4+ T cells from blood, cultured in vitro, sampled before SARS-CoV-2 vaccination. The receptors shown here come from a human donor who had recovered from COVID-19.

This clonotype has more than one count but fewer than ten. The junction differs from germline at one of its ends, possibly a read error. This chain connects TRBV2 to TRBJ2-7; maybe TRBD1 (6 bases). From germline, CDR1 is SNHLY and CDR2 FYNNEI. There are 15 residues in the CDR3. The CDR3 loop is CANSEAGVTTYEQYF. The CDR3, as DNA: TGTGCCAACAGTGAAGCAGGGGTAACTACTTACGAGCAGTACTTC.

The chain uses TRBV20-1 and TRBJ2-7; TRBD2 might be the D (6 bases). V was clipped by 3 bases and J by 5 bases, with 14 bases between them. CDR3 length equals 13 residues. Per germline, CDR1 DFQATT and CDR2 SNEGSKA (reference sequence). The CDR3, as DNA: TGCAGTGCTAGGGAGACTAGTATTCACGAGCAGTACTTC. Protein sequence: CSARETSIHEQYF.

This clonotype occurred a few times. V gene TRBV20-1 combines with J gene TRBJ2-3; D possibly corresponds to TRBD2 (6 bases). V was trimmed by 2 bases and J by 0 bases, leaving 9 bases between them. This CDR3 contains 14 residues. The V gene's germline CDR1 is DFQATT and CDR2 SNEGSKA (reference sequence). In nucleotides, the CDR3 is TGCAGTGCTAGAATGAGCGGGAGCACAGATACGCAGTATTTT. It translates to CSARMSGSTDTQYF.

This clonotype was seen only a few times. The chain joins TRBV20-1 to TRBJ2-5; D is ambiguous. With 3 bases removed from V and 5 bases from J, the gap between germline ends came to 13 bases. CDR1 is DFQATT and CDR2 is SNEGSKA in the germline V gene (reference sequence). This CDR3 has 13 amino acids. In nucleotides, the CDR3 is TGCAGTGCTAGGCCCCAGGTTGAGGAGACCCAGTACTTC. Amino acid sequence: CSARPQVEETQYF.

V usage is TRBV30 and J usage is TRBJ2-7, with D tentatively TRBD2 (6 bases). Germline values: CDR1 GTSNPN, CDR2 SVGIG (reference sequence). With 0 bases removed from V and 6 bases from J, the gap between germline ends came to 6 bases. This CDR3 spans 11 amino acids. CDR3 sequence: CAWSVRGEQYF. For the CDR3, the DNA is TGTGCCTGGAGTGTGCGGGGCGAGCAGTACTTC.